The next 6 T cell receptor beta chains were all read from a single sample in a study of blood T cell repertoires in COVID-19. Assay: immunoSEQ multiplex PCR; the TCRdb copy retains only in-frame clones and omits some. The sample includes 180,000 or so clones, 76% of them seen just once. Sequenced material: peripheral blood. Receptors were obtained from a woman aged 45-65 years with active or convalescent COVID-19.

The V and J genes are TRBV7-9 and TRBJ2-1; TRBD2 matches 8 bases. With 6 bases clipped from V and 4 bases from J, the junction kept 8 bases outside the gene matches. Germline V gives CDR1 SEHNR, CDR2 FQNEAQ (reference sequence). CDR3 length equals 15 residues. CDR3 coding DNA: TGTGCCAGCAGACCCCTAGCGGGTCCGTACAATGAGCAGTTCTTC. It yields the protein CASRPLAGPYNEQFF.

The chain links TRBV30 to TRBJ2-1; 12 positions agree with TRBD2. This CDR3 region has 12 residues. Trimming at V came to 3 bases and at J to 12 bases, leaving 3 bases not matched to a gene. CDR1 is GTSNPN and CDR2 is SVGIG in the germline V gene (reference sequence). CDR3 sequence (DNA): TGTGCCTGGAGAACTAGCGGGAGGCCGCAGTTCTTC. Its protein product is CAWRTSGRPQFF. The entire variable domain, with the rest obtained from reference TRBV30 and TRBJ2-1, is as follows: SQTIHQWPATLVQPVGSPLSLECTVEGTSNPNLYWYRQAAGRGLQLLFYSVGIGQISSEVPQNLSASRPQDRQFILSSKKLLLSDSGFYLCAWRTSGRPQFFGPGTRLTVL.

The chain recombines TRBV5-1 with TRBJ2-7, with 7 bases that match TRBD1. The V gene's germline CDR1 is SGHRS and CDR2 YFSETQ. The V and J ends lost 5 bases and 5 bases, in that order; junction bases with no gene match: 4. This CDR3 contains 12 residues. Here the CDR3 reads CASRRDSNEQYF. The CDR3 nucleotides read TGCGCCAGCAGACGGGACAGCAACGAGCAGTACTTC.

The rearrangement joins TRBV29-1 to TRBJ1-1, with a possible D match to TRBD1 (5 bases). CDR1 is SQVTM, CDR2 ANQGSEA, per germline. The CDR3 sequence is 13 residues long. Trimming stripped 8 bases from V and 0 bases from J, with 13 bases between. In DNA, the CDR3 is TGCAGCTCCCTGGGGGGTTTGAACACTGAAGCTTTCTTT. It translates to CSSLGGLNTEAFF.

The gene calls are TRBV4-2 and TRBJ1-1, with a weak D call TRBD1 (6 bases). Germline CDR1 and CDR2: LGHNA and YNFKEQ. The V end lost 4 bases, the J end lost 10 bases, and 22 bases lay between the germline ends. This CDR3 has 15 amino acids. CDR3 DNA sequence: TGTGCCAGCAGCCCCCACACAGGGTCGGACCATTTAGCTTTCTTT. It specifies CASSPHTGSDHLAFF.

The CDR3 DNA reads TGTGCCAGTAGGGGACAGTATGAAAAACTGTTTTTT. Translated, it gives CASRGQYEKLFF. The chain couples TRBV19 to TRBJ1-4; 7 nucleotides line up with TRBD1. Per the germline V gene, CDR1 is LNHDA and CDR2 is SQIVND (reference sequence). The CDR3 is made up of 12 amino acids. V lost 6 bases and J lost 6; bases outside the gene matches: 1.